The 17 T cell receptor beta chains below all came from one sample that was sequenced in a study of tumor and adjacent non-tumor tissue in lung cancer. The template was RNA from unsorted bulk tissue. The library came from three nested PCR rounds adapted from ARM-PCR protocols. Using its own MiXCR run on the multiplex PCR reads, TCRdb lists one record per CDR3 protein. The table lists tens of thousands of distinct CDR3 sequences, 65% to 90% of them singletons. The sequenced sample consisted of lung tumor tissue. These receptors were collected from a woman aged 50 to 60 with non-small cell lung cancer.

About this clonotype itself: A read error may account for a junction end that differs from germline. CDR3 sequence (DNA): TGCAGTGCTACCCGGCCCGGGGATGGCAGTGAAGCTTCCTTT. This codes for CSATRPGDGSEASF. The rearrangement links TRBV20-1 to TRBJ1-1; D uncertain. The CDR3 covers 14 residues. Germline CDR1 DFQATT, CDR2 SNEGSKA (reference sequence).

A note on this clonotype: A read error may account for a junction end that differs from germline. The chain employs TRBV6-1 and TRBJ2-2, with D possibly TRBD2 on 5 matching bases. Germline V gives CDR1 MNHNS, CDR2 SASEGT. This CDR3 is built from 16 residues. DNA for the CDR3: TGTGCCGGCAGTCAAAGATCTACAGTGAACACCGGGGAGCTATTTTTT. Residues: CAGSQRSTVNTGELFF.

Note on this clonotype: No conserved phenylalanine or tryptophan is present at the end of the CDR3, so a read error is the likely explanation. The rearrangement links TRBV20-1 to TRBJ1-2; 8 nucleotides match TRBD1. Germline CDR1 reads DFQATT; CDR2 reads SNEGSKA (reference sequence). The CDR3 covers 13 residues. J gave up 7 bases and V 3 bases, and 7 bases lay outside the gene matches. The CDR3 reads CSASPRGRGGYTL. The CDR3, as DNA: TGCAGTGCTAGTCCCAGGGGGCGGGGTGGCTACACCCTC.

Of note for this clonotype: Because the CDR3 is missing its conserved closing phenylalanine or tryptophan, this is likely a read error. The limits of the CDR3 on the DNA are not certain, so only TCRdb's listed CDR3 is given. The chain couples TRBV6-2 or TRBV6-3 to TRBJ2-1. Germline V lookup: CDR1 MNHEY, CDR2 SVGEGT. The CDR3 contains 14 residues when both ends are counted. The chain's CDR3 is CASRPGATNNEQLL.

CDR3 coding DNA: TGTGCCAGCAATTTGATGGGGTATTCGGATGAAAAACTGTTTTTT. This sequence encodes CASNLMGYSDEKLFF. The rearrangement links TRBV12-3 or TRBV12-4 to TRBJ1-4, with D uncertain. The CDR3 is 15 amino acids. The ends were cut back, 7 bases at V and 6 bases at J, with 18 bases in the middle.

Turning to this clonotype: A junction boundary mismatches the germline segment, possibly from a read error. The chain joins TRBV4-1 to TRBJ2-5; D is possibly TRBD2 (6 bases). Germline V gives CDR1 MGHRA, CDR2 YSYEKL. CDR3 length: 17 amino acids. CDR3 amino acids: CASSQGGRGGKRETHYF. The DNA of the CDR3 is TGCGCCAGCAGCCAAGGTGGCAGAGGAGGGAAAAGAGAGACCCATTACTTC.

Remarks on this clonotype: The junction departs from the called germline gene at one end, perhaps through a read error. The rearrangement links TRBV4-1 to TRBJ1-1; D remains ambiguous. The CDR3 runs to 15 residues. The V gene's germline CDR1 is MGHRA and CDR2 YSYEKL. CDR3 region: CASNQPTLMNTEAFF. CDR3 nucleotides: TGCGCCAGCAACCAACCGACTCTAATGAACACTGAGGCTTTCTTT.

On this clonotype itself: Germline and junction disagree at one end, which may indicate a read error. This chain uses TRBV11-2 with TRBJ2-7; the D gene could be TRBD1 or TRBD2 (5 bases each). The CDR3 has 17 amino acids. The V gene's germline CDR1 is SGHAT and CDR2 FQNNGV. This chain's CDR3 is CASSLAARRTGPYELYF. The CDR3 DNA follows: TGTGCAAGCAGCTTAGCCGCGAGACGCACGGGACCCTACGAGCTGTACTTC. Full variable domain (outside the CDR3, taken from reference TRBV11-2 and TRBJ2-7): EAGVAQSPRYKIIEKRQSVAFWCNPISGHATLYWYQQILGQGPKLLIQFQNNGVVDDSQLPKDRFSAERLKGVDSTLKIQPAKLEDSAVYLCASSLAARRTGPYELYFGPGTRLTVT.

The chain uses TRBV20-1 and TRBJ2-3, with 11 bases that match TRBD2. Germline values: CDR1 DFQATT, CDR2 SNEGSKA (reference sequence). With 0 bases clipped from V and 11 bases from J, the junction kept 10 bases outside the gene matches. The CDR3 contains 15 residues. Written as DNA, the CDR3 is TGCAGTGCTAGAGATCTAGCGGGAGGCGCATATATGCAGTATTTT. Its translation is CSARDLAGGAYMQYF.

Details on this clonotype: The conserved phenylalanine or tryptophan normally closing the CDR3 is absent here, so this likely arose from a read error. No DNA is shown, since the ends of the CDR3 on it are uncertain; the CDR3 is the one TCRdb lists. The rearrangement joins TRBV4-1 to TRBJ1-5; the tabulated D call, TRBD1, remains unverified against the DNA. Inclusive of both ends, the CDR3 amounts to 15 amino acids. Germline CDR1 MGHRA, CDR2 YSYEKL. CDR3 sequence reads: CASSQGDRDSQPEHS.

Worth noting for this clonotype: An end of the junction does not agree with germline; a read error may underlie this. This sequence joins TRBV6-2 or TRBV6-3 and TRBJ2-7, with D tentatively TRBD1 (5 bases). Per the germline V gene, CDR1 is MNHEY and CDR2 is SVGEGT. CDR3 length: 13 amino acids. CDR3 sequence (DNA): TGTGCTAGCACCCCTGACAGCACCTACGAGCAGTACTTC. It codes for CASTPDSTYEQYF.

This clonotype occurred once. One end of the junction does not line up with germline, which may come from a read error. The chain links TRBV11-2 to TRBJ2-2; unclear D gene. Per germline, CDR1 SGHAT and CDR2 FQNNGV. CDR3 length: 14 amino acids. Here the CDR3 reads CDNSLMPGPGELFF. The CDR3 coding sequence is TGTGACAACAGCTTAATGCCCGGTCCCGGAGAGCTGTTTTTT.

Note on this clonotype: The junction does not match germline at one end; this may be a read error. The rearrangement links TRBV6-5 to TRBJ1-6; no firm D call. CDR1 and CDR2 from the germline V gene are MNHEY and SVGAGI. The CDR3 length is 17 residues. The CDR3 here is CANSYSLWQEDNSPLHF. The DNA for the CDR3 is TGTGCCAACAGTTACTCCCTCTGGCAGGAAGATAATTCACCCCTCCACTTT.

For this clonotype: Relative to the germline gene, one junction end is altered; a read error may explain this. This chain links TRBV12-3 or TRBV12-4 with TRBJ2-2; 7 bases match TRBD2. The CDR3 length is 16 residues. CDR3 protein: CASTTTSWFVTGELFF. The CDR3 DNA sequence: TGTGCCAGCACCACGACTAGCTGGTTCGTCACCGGGGAACTGTTTTTT.

Of note for this clonotype: No conserved phenylalanine or tryptophan is present at the end of the CDR3, so a read error is the likely explanation. CDR3 sequence (DNA): TGTGCCAGTAGCCTAAAGGGGGGGCCCAACTATGGCTACACCGTC. It is translated as CASSLKGGPNYGYTV. V gene TRBV11-2 combines with J gene TRBJ1-2, with D perhaps TRBD1 (6 bases). The V gene's germline CDR1 is SGHAT and CDR2 FQNNGV. This CDR3 comprises 15 residues. The V and J ends lost 9 bases and 2 bases respectively, with 19 bases between them.

Here the CDR3 reads CASILAGVRTGKLFF. CDR3 DNA: TGTGCCAGCATCCTAGCGGGAGTGCGCACCGGTAAGCTGTTTTTT. The chain has TRBV6-1 and TRBJ2-2, with 10 nucleotides matching TRBD2. The CDR3 has 15 amino acids. Germline V gene sequence: CDR1 MNHNS, CDR2 SASEGT. Trimming cost V 7 bases and J 12 bases; bases outside gene matches: 14.

The genes are TRBV29-1 and TRBJ1-4; D remains unclear. The CDR3 runs 13 residues. Germline-derived CDR1 and CDR2 are SQVTM and ANQGSEA. V lost 3 bases and J 8 bases, leaving 13 bases between the germline ends. The chain's CDR3 is CSVDATEKEKLFF. DNA of the CDR3: TGCAGCGTTGATGCCACAGAGAAAGAAAAACTGTTTTTT.